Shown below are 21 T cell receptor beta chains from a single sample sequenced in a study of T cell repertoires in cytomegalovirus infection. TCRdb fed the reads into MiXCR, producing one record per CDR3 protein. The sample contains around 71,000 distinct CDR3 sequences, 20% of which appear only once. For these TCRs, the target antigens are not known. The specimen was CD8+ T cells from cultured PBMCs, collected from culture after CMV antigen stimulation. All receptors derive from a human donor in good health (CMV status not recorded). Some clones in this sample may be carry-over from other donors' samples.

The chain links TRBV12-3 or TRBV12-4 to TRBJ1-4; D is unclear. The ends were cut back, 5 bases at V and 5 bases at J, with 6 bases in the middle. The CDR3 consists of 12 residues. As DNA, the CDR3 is TGTGCCAGCAGTCCGTCCAATGAAAAACTGTTTTTT. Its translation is CASSPSNEKLFF.

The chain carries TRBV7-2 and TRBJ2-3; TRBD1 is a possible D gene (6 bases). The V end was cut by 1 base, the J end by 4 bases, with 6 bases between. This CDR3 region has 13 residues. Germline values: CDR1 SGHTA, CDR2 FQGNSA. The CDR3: CASSLGQADTQYF. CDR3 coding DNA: TGTGCCAGCAGCTTAGGACAGGCAGATACGCAGTATTTT.

The CDR3 sequence: CASSVVHIEQYF. CDR3 sequence (DNA): TGTGCCAGCAGCGTGGTCCATATCGAGCAGTACTTC. This sequence joins TRBV12-3 or TRBV12-4 and TRBJ2-7; no clear D gene. This CDR3 has 12 amino acids. The ends were cut back, 6 bases at V and 6 bases at J, with 12 bases in the middle.

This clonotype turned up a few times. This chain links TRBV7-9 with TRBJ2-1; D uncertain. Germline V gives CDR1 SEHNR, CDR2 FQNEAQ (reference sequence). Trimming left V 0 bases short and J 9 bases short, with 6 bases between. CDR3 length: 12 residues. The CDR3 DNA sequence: TGTGCCAGCAGCTTAGCCGCGTTTGAGCAGTTCTTC. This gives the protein CASSLAAFEQFF.

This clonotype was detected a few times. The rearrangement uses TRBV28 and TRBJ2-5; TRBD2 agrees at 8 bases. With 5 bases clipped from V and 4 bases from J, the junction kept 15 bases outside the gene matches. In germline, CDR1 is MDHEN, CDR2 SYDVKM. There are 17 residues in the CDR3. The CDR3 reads CASSPLESGGPVETQYF. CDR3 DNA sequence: TGTGCCAGCAGTCCCCTCGAGAGCGGGGGACCCGTAGAGACCCAGTACTTC.

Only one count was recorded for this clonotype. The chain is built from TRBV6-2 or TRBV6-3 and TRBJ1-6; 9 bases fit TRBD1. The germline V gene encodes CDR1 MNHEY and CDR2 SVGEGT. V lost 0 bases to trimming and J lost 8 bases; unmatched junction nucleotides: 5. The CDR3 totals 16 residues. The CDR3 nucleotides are TGTGCCAGCAGTTACTCGCTCCGGGACAGGGATTCACCCCTCCACTTT. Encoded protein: CASSYSLRDRDSPLHF.

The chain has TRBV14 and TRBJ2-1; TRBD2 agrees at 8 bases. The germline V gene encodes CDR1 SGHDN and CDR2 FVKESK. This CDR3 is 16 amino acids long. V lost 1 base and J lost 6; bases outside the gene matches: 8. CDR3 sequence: CASSQVGGEYLNEQFF. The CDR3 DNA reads TGTGCCAGCAGCCAAGTCGGGGGGGAATATCTCAATGAGCAGTTCTTC.

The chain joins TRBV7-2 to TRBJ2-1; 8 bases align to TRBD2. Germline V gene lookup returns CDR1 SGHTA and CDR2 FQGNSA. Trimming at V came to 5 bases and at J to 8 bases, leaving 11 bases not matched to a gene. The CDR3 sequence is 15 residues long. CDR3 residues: CASSPWLTGRDEQFF. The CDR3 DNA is TGTGCCAGCAGCCCCTGGTTAACCGGGAGGGATGAGCAGTTCTTC. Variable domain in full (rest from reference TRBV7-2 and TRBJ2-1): GAGVSQSPSNKVTEKGKDVELRCDPISGHTALYWYRQSLGQGLEFLIYFQGNSAPDKSGLPSDRFSAERTGGSVSTLTIQRTQQEDSAVYLCASSPWLTGRDEQFFGPGTRLTVL.

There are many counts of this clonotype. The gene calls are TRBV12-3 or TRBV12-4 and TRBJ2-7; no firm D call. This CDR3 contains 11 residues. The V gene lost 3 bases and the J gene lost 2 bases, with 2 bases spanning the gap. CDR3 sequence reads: CASSFTYEQYF. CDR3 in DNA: TGTGCCAGCAGTTTTACCTACGAGCAGTACTTC.

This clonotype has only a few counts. The CDR3 sequence: CASSFSGGLNTGELFF. The CDR3 nucleotides are TGTGCCAGCAGCTTTAGCGGGGGACTAAACACCGGGGAGCTGTTTTTT. This chain uses TRBV7-9 with TRBJ2-2; 9 bases fit TRBD2. Germline V gives CDR1 SEHNR, CDR2 FQNEAQ (reference sequence). This CDR3 has 16 residues. With 3 bases clipped from V and 2 bases from J, the junction kept 4 bases outside the gene matches. Using reference TRBV7-9 and TRBJ2-2 for the parts outside the CDR3, the full variable domain is DTGVSQNPRHKITKRGQNVTFRCDPISEHNRLYWYRQTLGQGPEFLTYFQNEAQLEKSRLLSDRFSAERPKGSFSTLEIQRTEQGDSAMYLCASSFSGGLNTGELFFGEGSRLTVL.

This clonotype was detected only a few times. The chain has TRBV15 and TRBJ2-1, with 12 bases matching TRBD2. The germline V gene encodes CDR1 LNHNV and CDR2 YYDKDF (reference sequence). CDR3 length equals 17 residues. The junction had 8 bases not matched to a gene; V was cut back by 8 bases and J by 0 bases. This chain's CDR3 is CATATSGGASSYNEQFF. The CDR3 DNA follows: TGTGCCACCGCGACTAGCGGGGGAGCGAGCTCCTACAATGAGCAGTTCTTC.

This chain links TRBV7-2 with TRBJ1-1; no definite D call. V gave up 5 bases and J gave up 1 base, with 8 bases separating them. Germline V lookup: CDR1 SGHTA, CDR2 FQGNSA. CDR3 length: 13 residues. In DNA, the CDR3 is TGTGCCAGCAGCCAGGACCCGAACACTGAAGCTTTCTTT. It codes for CASSQDPNTEAFF.

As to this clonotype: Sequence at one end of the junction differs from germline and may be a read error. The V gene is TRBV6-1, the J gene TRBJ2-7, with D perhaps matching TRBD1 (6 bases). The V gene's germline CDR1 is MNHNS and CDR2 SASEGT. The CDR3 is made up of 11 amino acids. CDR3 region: CASTEGGEQYF. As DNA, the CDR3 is TGTGCCAGCACTGAAGGGGGCGAGCAGTACTTC.

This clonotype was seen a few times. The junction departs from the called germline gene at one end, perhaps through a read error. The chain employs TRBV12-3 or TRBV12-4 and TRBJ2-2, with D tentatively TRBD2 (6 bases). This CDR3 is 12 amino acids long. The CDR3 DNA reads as TGTGCCAGCAGCTTAGGGGACTCGACGGTGTTTTTT. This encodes CASSLGDSTVFF.

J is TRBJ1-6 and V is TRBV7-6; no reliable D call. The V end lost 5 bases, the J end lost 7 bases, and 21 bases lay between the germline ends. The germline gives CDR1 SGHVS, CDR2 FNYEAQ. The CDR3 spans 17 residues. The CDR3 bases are TGTGCCAGCAGCCGAGTAGTGGCGGTAAACGGGAATTCACCCCTCCACTTT. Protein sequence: CASSRVVAVNGNSPLHF. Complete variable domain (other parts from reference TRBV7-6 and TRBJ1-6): GAGVSQSPRYKVTKRGQDVALRCDPISGHVSLYWYRQALGQGPEFLTYFNYEAQQDKSGLPNDRFSAERPEGSISTLTIQRTEQRDSAMYRCASSRVVAVNGNSPLHFGNGTRLTVT.

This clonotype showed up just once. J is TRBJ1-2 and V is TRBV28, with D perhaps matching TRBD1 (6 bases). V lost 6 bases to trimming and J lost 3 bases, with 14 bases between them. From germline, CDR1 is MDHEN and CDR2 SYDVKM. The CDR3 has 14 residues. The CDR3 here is CASRQQGWDYGYTF. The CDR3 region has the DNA TGTGCCAGCAGGCAACAGGGATGGGACTATGGCTACACCTTC.

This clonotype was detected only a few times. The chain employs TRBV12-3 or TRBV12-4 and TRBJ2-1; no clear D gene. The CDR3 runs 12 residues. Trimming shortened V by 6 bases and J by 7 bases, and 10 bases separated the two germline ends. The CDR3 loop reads CASRSPQNEQFF. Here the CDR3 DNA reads TGTGCCAGCAGATCCCCGCAGAATGAGCAGTTCTTC.

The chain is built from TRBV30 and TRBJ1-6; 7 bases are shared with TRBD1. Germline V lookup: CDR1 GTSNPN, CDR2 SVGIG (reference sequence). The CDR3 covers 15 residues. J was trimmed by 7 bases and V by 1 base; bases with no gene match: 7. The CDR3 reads CAWSGTGGANSPLHF. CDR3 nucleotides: TGTGCCTGGAGTGGGACAGGCGGAGCAAATTCACCCCTCCACTTT.

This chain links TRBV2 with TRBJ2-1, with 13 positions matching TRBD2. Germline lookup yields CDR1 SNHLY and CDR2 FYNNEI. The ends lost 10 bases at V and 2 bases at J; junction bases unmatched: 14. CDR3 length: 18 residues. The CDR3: CATLTRTSGGLAYNEQFF. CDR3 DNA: TGTGCCACCTTAACCCGGACTAGCGGGGGTCTCGCCTACAATGAGCAGTTCTTC.

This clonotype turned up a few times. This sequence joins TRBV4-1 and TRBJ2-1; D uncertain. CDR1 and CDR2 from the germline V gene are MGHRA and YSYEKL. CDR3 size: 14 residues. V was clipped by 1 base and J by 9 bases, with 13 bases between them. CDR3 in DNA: TGCGCCAGCAGCCAAGTCGGAGAAGTGGCTGAGCAGTTCTTC. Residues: CASSQVGEVAEQFF.

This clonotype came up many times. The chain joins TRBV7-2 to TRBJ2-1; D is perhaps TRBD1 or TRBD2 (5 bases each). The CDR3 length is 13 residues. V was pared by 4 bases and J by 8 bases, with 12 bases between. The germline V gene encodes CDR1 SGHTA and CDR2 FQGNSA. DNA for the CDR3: TGTGCCAGCAGCTCCGGGACGGGCTATGAGCAGTTCTTC. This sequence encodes CASSSGTGYEQFF.